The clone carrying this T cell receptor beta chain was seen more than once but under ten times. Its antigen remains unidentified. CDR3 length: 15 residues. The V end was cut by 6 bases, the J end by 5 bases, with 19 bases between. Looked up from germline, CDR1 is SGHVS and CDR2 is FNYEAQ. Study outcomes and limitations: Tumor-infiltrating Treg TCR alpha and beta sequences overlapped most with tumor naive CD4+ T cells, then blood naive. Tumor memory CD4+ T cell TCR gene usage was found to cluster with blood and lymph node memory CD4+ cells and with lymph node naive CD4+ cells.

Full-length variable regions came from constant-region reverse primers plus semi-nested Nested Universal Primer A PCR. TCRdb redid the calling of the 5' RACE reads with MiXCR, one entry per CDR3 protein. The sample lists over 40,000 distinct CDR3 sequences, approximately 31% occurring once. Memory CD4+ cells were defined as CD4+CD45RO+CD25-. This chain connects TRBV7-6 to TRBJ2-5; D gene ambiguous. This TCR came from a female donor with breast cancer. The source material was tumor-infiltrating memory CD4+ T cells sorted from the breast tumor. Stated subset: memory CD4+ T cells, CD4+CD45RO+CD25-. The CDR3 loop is CASRARPSGWETQYF. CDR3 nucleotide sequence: TGTGCCAGCAGAGCCCGCCCTAGTGGGTGGGAGACCCAGTACTTC.